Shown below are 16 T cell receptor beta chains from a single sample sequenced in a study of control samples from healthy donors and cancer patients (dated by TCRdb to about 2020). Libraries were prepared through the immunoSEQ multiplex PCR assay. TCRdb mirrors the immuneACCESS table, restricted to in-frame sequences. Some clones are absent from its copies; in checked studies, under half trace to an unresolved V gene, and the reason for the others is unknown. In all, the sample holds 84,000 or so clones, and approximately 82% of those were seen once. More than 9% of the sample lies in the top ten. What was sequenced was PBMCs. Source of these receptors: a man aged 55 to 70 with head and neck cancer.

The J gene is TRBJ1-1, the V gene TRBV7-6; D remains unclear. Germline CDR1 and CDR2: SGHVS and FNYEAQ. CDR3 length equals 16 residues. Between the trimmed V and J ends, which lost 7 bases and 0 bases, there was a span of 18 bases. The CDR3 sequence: CASTLEERGLNTEAFF. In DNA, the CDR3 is TGTGCCAGCACCCTAGAAGAGCGCGGACTGAACACTGAAGCTTTCTTT.

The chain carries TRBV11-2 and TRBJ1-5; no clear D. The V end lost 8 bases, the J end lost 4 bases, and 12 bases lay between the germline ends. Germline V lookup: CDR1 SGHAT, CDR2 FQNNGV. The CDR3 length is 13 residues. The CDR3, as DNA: TGTGCCAGCGCGAGACAAGGAAATCAGCCCCAGCATTTT. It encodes CASARQGNQPQHF.

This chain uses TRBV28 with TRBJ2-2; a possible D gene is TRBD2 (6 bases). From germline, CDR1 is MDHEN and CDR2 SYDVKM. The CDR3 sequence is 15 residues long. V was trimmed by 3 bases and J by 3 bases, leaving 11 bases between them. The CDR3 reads CASSLGGLYTGELFF. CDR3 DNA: TGTGCCAGCAGTTTGGGGGGACTCTACACCGGGGAGCTGTTTTTT.

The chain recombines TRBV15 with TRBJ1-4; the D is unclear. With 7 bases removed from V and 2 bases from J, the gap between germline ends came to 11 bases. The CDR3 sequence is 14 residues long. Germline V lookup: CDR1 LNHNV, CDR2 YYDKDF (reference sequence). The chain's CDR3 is CATNTGTTNEKLFF. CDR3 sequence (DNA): TGTGCCACCAACACGGGAACGACTAATGAAAAACTGTTTTTT.

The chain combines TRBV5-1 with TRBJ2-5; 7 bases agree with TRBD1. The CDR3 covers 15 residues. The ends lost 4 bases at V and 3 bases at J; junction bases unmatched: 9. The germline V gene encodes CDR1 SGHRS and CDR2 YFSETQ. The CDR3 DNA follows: TGCGCCAGCAGCCCGGGTGGGCAGGGGGAAGAGACCCAGTACTTC. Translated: CASSPGGQGEETQYF.

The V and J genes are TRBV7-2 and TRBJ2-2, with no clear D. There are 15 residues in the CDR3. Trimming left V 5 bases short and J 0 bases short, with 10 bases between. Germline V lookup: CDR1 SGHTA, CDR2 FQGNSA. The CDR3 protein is CASSPRTANTGELFF. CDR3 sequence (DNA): TGTGCCAGCAGCCCCCGGACCGCGAACACCGGGGAGCTGTTTTTT.

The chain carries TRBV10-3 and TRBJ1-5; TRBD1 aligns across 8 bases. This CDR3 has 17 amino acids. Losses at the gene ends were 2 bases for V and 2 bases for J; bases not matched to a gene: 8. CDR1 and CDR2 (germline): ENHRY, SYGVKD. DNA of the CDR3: TGTGCCATCAGTGAGAGTATTGGACAGGGCGGCAATCAGCCCCAGCATTTT. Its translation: CAISESIGQGGNQPQHF.

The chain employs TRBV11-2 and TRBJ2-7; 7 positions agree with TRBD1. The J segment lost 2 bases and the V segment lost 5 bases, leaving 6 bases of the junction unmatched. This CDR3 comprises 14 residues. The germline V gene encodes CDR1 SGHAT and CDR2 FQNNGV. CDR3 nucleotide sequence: TGTGCCAGCAGCCGGGACAGAAGAACCTACGAGCAGTACTTC. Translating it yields CASSRDRRTYEQYF.

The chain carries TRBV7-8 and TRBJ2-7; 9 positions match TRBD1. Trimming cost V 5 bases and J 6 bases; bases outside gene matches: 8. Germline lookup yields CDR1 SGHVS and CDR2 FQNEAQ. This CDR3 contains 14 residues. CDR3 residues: CASSVRDRVGEQYF. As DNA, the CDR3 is TGTGCCAGCAGCGTAAGGGACAGGGTGGGCGAGCAGTACTTC.

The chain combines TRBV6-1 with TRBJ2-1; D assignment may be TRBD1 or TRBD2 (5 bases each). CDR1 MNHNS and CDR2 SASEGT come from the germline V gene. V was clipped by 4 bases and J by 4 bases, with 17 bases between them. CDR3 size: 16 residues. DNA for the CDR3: TGTGCCAGCAGTGCCCCGGGACGGGATTTATACAATGAGCAGTTCTTC. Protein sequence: CASSAPGRDLYNEQFF.

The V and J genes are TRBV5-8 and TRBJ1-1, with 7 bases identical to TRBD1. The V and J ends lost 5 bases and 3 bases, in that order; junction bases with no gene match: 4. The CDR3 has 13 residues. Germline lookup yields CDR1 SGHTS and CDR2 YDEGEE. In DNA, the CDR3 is TGTGCCAGCAGTATCGACAGGGACACTGAAGCTTTCTTT. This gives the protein CASSIDRDTEAFF.

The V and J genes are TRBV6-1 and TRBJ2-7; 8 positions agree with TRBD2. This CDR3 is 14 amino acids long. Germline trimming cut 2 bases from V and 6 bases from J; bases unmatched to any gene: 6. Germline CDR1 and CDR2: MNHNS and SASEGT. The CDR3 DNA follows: TGTGCCAGCAGTGAATATGGACTAGCTTCCGAGCAGTACTTC. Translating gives CASSEYGLASEQYF.

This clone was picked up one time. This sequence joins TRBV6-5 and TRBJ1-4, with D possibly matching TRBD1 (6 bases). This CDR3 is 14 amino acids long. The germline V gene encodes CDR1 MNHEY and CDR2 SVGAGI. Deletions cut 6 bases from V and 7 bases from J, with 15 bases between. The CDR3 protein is CASRIGTPGEKLFF. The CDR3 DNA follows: TGTGCCAGCAGAATCGGGACACCCGGTGAAAAACTGTTTTTT.

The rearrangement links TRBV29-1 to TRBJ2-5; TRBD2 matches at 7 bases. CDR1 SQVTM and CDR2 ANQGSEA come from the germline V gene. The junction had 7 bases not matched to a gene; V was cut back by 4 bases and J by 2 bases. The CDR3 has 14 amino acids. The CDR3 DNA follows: TGCAGCGTTGGGGCTAGCGGTAGACAAGAGACCCAGTACTTC. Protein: CSVGASGRQETQYF.

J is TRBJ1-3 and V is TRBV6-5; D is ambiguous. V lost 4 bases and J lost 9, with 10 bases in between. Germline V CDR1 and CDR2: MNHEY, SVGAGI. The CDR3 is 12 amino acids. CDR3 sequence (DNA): TGTGCCAGCAGTTCTGGCGGACTCACCATATATTTT. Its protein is CASSSGGLTIYF.

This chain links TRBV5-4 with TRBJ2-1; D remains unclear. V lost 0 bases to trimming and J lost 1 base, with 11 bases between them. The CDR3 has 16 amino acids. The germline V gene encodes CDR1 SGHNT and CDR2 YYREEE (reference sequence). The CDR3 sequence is CASSLVSGLSYNEQFF. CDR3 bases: TGTGCCAGCAGCTTGGTATCCGGGCTTTCCTACAATGAGCAGTTCTTC.